The following is a T cell receptor (beta chain) sequence with its context. Its antigen has not been determined. Base-call qualities are not available, and no considerably larger clone is one nucleotide away. V gives up 5 bases and J gives up 3 bases, and the segment between their germline ends measures 10 bases. Including the terminal cysteine and phenylalanine, the CDR3 comprises 13 residues. Of the read, only the CDR3 DNA is kept; its 39 bases are in frame from base 1. CDR1 and CDR2 are read off the germline V gene (reference sequence) as SGHNT and YYREEE. The sample is drawn from a study of T cells in localized non-small cell lung cancer (TCRdb year 2020). Turning to the overall study: The study analyzed T cell repertoires of over 200 early-stage NSCLC patients, comparing tumors and uninvolved tumor-adjacent lungs. The cohort comprised approximately 240 treatment-naïve NSCLC patients with resected, localized lung tumors. A mean age of about 66 years was recorded for the NSCLC patients, of whom 129 were male and about 100 were female.

TCR beta CDR3 regions were sequenced from DNA using the immunoSEQ Assay. The paper's processing steps were these. T cell density was computed as TCR beta template counts normalized to usable DNA estimated by amplifying housekeeping genes. Richness was estimated using the preseqR package, with extrapolation to 400,000 templates for PBMC samples and to 120,000 templates for tissue samples. Clonality was defined by subtracting Pielou's evenness from one. Differential abundance testing on productive amino-acid clonotypes, with a minimum total count of 5 and an alpha of 0.1, was used to identify tissue-enriched TCRs. The Jaccard Index and the Morisita Overlap Index were used to measure how much the repertoires overlapped between compartments. TCR beta CDR3s were clustered by GLIPH together with public tetramer-defined viral CDR3s, and at least three viral sequences plus V-gene enrichment were required for viral motifs. As stored in TCRdb, this immuneACCESS dataset retains in-frame rearrangements with V and J assigned. A fraction of the clones does not appear; measured against another copy, unresolved V genes explain less than half of the discrepancy, and the remainder lacks a known reason. V and J calls and clone size are copied from that table; D and trimming were computed from the DNA. The sample records about 33,000 clones, about 90% of which are singletons. Of the sample, around 4.3% falls within the top ten clones.

At diagnosis, tumor, uninvolved tumor-adjacent lung and peripheral blood were collected and then preserved as a mix of FFPE and fresh-frozen material. For TCR repertoire profiling, the blood samples were analyzed as peripheral blood mononuclear cells. General conclusions and limits of the study: The highest T cell clonality was observed in uninvolved tumor-adjacent lung, where clonality exceeded that of tumor, suggesting that antigenic responses were more focused in uninvolved tumor-adjacent lung. Longer overall survival was associated with higher T cell density in blood, whereas shorter survival was associated with higher clonality in adjacent lung. A median of roughly 56 of the top 100 tumor clones were detected in paired uninvolved adjacent lung, and 28 of these tumor clones were also found among the top 100 clones of the paired uninvolved adjacent lung. Since the design was exploratory, TCR variables were selected using unadjusted p-values with no false-discovery rate correction. Multi-region tumor sequencing was not performed, so intratumor heterogeneity could not be excluded.

The clonotype comes from a man aged 35-69 years with stage I lung adenocarcinoma. The rearranged chain carries TRBV5-4 and TRBJ2-3; TRBD2 is a weak D gene call, 5 bases matching. The source was peripheral blood, collected before any cancer treatment. At the DNA level, the sequence is TGTGCCAGCAGATTAAGGGAGACAGATACGCAGTATTTT. Its translation is CASRLRETDTQYF. With all but the CDR3 taken from the reference TRBV5-4 and TRBJ2-3 genes, the full variable domain is: ETGVTQSPTHLIKTRGQQVTLRCSSQSGHNTVSWYQQALGQGPQFIFQYYREEENGRGNFPPRFSGLQFPNYSSELNVNALELDDSALYLCASRLRETDTQYFGPGTRLTVL.